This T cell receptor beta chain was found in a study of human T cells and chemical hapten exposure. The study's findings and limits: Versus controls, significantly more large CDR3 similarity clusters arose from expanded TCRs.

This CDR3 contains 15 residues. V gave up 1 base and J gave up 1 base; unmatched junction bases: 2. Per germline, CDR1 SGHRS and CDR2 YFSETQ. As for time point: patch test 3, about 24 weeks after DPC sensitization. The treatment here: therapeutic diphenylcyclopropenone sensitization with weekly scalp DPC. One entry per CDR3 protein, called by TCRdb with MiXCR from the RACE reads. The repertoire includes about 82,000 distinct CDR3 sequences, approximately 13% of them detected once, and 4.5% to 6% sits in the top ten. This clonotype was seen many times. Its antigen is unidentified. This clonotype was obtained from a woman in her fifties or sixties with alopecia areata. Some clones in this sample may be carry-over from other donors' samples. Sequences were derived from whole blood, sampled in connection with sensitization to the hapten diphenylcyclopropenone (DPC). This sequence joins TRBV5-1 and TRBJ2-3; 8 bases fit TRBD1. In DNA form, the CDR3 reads TGCGCCAGCAGCTTGTTGGGACAGGGCACAGATACGCAGTATTTT. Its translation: CASSLLGQGTDTQYF.